This TCR beta chain was obtained from a study of yellow fever vaccine responses in identical twins. The CDR3 spans 14 residues. Study-level findings and limits: Twins' vaccine T cell responses were reported to seem partly convergent and partly personalized.

Details on this clonotype: What it binds is unknown.

One entry per CDR3 protein, called by TCRdb with MiXCR from the RT-PCR reads. Of around 9,600 distinct CDR3 sequences listed, approximately 80% are singletons. This material consisted of T cells from blood (PBMCs), unsorted or a sorted subset (not recorded which), taken before or after yellow fever vaccination (not recorded which). The V and J genes are TRBV21-1 and TRBJ1-2; the table's D call of TRBD1 was not tested on the DNA. TRBV21-1 is an annotated pseudogene. The origin of this receptor is a woman under 30 who received the yellow fever vaccine. The CDR3 loop is CASSYRGTDYGYTF. The CDR3 DNA sequence: TGTGCCAGCAGCTACAGGGGTACGGACTATGGCTACACCTTC.